What follows are 28 T cell receptor beta chains derived from one specimen sequenced in a study of beta chain features in type 1 diabetes. Isolated RNA was reverse transcribed in full, so expressed TCRB transcripts were sequenced. Profiling relied on immunoSEQ multiplex PCR, and the TCRdb table lists in-frame clones only, not all of them. The data show 900,000 or so clones, 15% to 20% seen once. Sequences were obtained from naive CD4+ T cells from blood. Receptors were obtained from a woman aged 18 to 35 in good health.

V is TRBV6-6 and J is TRBJ1-5, with D unclear. Germline V gene lookup returns CDR1 MNHNY and CDR2 SVGAGI (reference sequence). V was pared by 2 bases and J by 7 bases, with 6 bases between. CDR3 length equals 12 residues. The CDR3 bases are TGTGCCAGCAGTTACGACGACCAGCCCCAGCATTTT. Protein sequence: CASSYDDQPQHF.

The J gene is TRBJ1-4, the V gene TRBV4-3; D is possibly TRBD1 (5 bases). In germline, CDR1 is LGHNA, CDR2 YSLEER. There are 19 residues in the CDR3. The V gene lost 0 bases and the J gene lost 4 bases, with 21 bases spanning the gap. CDR3 sequence: CASSQDLRDSTTFNEKLFF. The CDR3 bases are TGCGCCAGCAGCCAAGATCTGAGGGACTCCACGACGTTTAATGAAAAACTGTTTTTT.

This CDR3 is CASSLAGASYEQYF. CDR3 in DNA: TGCGCCAGCAGCTTGGCCGGTGCCTCCTACGAGCAGTACTTC. The rearrangement uses TRBV5-1 and TRBJ2-7; D not certain. V gave up 0 bases and J gave up 0 bases, with 7 bases separating them. Germline V gives CDR1 SGHRS, CDR2 YFSETQ. The CDR3 covers 14 residues.

The rearrangement uses TRBV5-1 and TRBJ2-5; D remains ambiguous. The germline gives CDR1 SGHRS, CDR2 YFSETQ. The CDR3 runs 13 residues. The germline V and J ends were trimmed by 5 bases and 1 base, with 9 bases remaining between them. CDR3 region: CASRVMFQETQYF. The DNA of the CDR3 is TGCGCCAGCAGAGTAATGTTCCAAGAGACCCAGTACTTC.

The CDR3 loop reads CSILTASYEQYF. The CDR3 DNA reads TGCAGCATCCTGACAGCTTCCTACGAGCAGTACTTC. The chain uses TRBV29-1 and TRBJ2-7; D may be TRBD1 (5 bases). V dropped 8 bases and J dropped 1 base, with 12 bases sitting between them. Germline-derived CDR1 and CDR2 are SQVTM and ANQGSEA. CDR3 length: 12 residues.

This clone occurred a few times. The J gene is TRBJ2-5, the V gene TRBV5-8; no clear D gene. Between the trimmed V and J ends, which lost 1 base and 6 bases, there was a span of 7 bases. CDR1 and CDR2 from the germline V gene are SGHTS and YDEGEE. There are 12 residues in the CDR3. Written as DNA, the CDR3 is TGTGCCAGCAGCTTGCGAGAGAAGACCCAGTACTTC. As protein: CASSLREKTQYF.

The chain has TRBV25-1 and TRBJ1-4, with D unclear. CDR1 is MGHDK, CDR2 SYGVNS, per germline. V lost 6 bases and J 7 bases, leaving 15 bases between the germline ends. The CDR3 consists of 14 residues. CDR3 sequence reads: CASSLGGSSEKLFF. The CDR3 nucleotides are TGTGCCAGCAGCCTAGGTGGGAGTAGTGAAAAACTGTTTTTT. The entire variable domain, with the rest obtained from reference TRBV25-1 and TRBJ1-4, is as follows: EADIYQTPRYLVIGTGKKITLECSQTMGHDKMYWYQQDPGMELHLIHYSYGVNSTEKGDLSSESTVSRIRTEHFPLTLESARPSHTSQYLCASSLGGSSEKLFFGSGTQLSVL.

The CDR3 reads CASSHGQGAYGYTF. The CDR3 region has the DNA TGTGCCAGCTCACATGGACAGGGGGCATATGGCTACACCTTC. The chain joins TRBV18 to TRBJ1-2; the match to TRBD1 covers 11 bases. Unmatched junction bases numbered 3, after V lost 4 bases and J lost 5 bases. CDR1 and CDR2 (germline): KGHSH, LQKENI. This CDR3 has 14 amino acids.

This clone was observed a handful of times. This chain links TRBV5-1 with TRBJ1-4; 11 bases align to TRBD1. The trim removed 4 bases at V and 8 bases at J, leaving 4 bases unmatched. This CDR3 has 14 amino acids. Germline V gene lookup returns CDR1 SGHRS and CDR2 YFSETQ. The CDR3 coding sequence is TGCGCCAGCAGCGTCGGGACAGGGGGAGAAAAACTGTTTTTT. It encodes CASSVGTGGEKLFF.

This clone was picked up a small number of times. The same CDR3 is also encoded by other DNA sequences in this sample. J is TRBJ2-3 and V is TRBV7-9; 9 positions match TRBD2. The CDR3 totals 15 residues. V gave up 3 bases and J gave up 1 base; unmatched junction bases: 2. The germline V gene has CDR1 SEHNR and CDR2 FQNEAQ (reference sequence). The CDR3 sequence is CASSFWTSGTDTQYF. CDR3 in DNA: TGTGCCAGCAGCTTCTGGACTAGCGGCACAGATACGCAGTATTTT.

This clone was counted only a few times. The genes are TRBV4-2 and TRBJ2-3; 7 bases map to TRBD2. The CDR3 has 17 amino acids. Unmatched junction bases numbered 13, after V lost 2 bases and J lost 5 bases. The germline V gene has CDR1 LGHNA and CDR2 YNFKEQ. CDR3 nucleotide sequence: TGTGCCAGCAGCCAACTCCCTCCGAAGCGGGATGGAGATACGCAGTATTTT. The encoded protein is CASSQLPPKRDGDTQYF.

CDR3 sequence (DNA): TGTGCCAGCAGTTCCTACAGGGGGGCCAAAAACATTCAGTACTTC. This encodes CASSSYRGAKNIQYF. The V call is TRBV28, the J call TRBJ2-4; 8 nucleotides agree with TRBD1. Germline-derived CDR1 and CDR2 are MDHEN and SYDVKM. Trimming took 4 bases from V and 1 from J; bases not matched to a gene: 3. This CDR3 is 15 amino acids long. Full variable domain (remainder filled in from reference TRBV28 and TRBJ2-4): DVKVTQSSRYLVKRTGEKVFLECVQDMDHENMFWYRQDPGLGLRLIYFSYDVKMKEKGDIPEGYSVSREKKERFSLILESASTNQTSMYLCASSSYRGAKNIQYFGAGTRLSVL.

The V and J genes are TRBV29-1 and TRBJ2-1, with D hard to call. The V gene's germline CDR1 is SQVTM and CDR2 ANQGSEA. With 5 bases removed from V and 0 bases from J, the gap between germline ends came to 5 bases. This CDR3 spans 12 amino acids. CDR3 sequence: CSVKSSYNEQFF. CDR3 bases: TGCAGCGTTAAGAGCTCCTACAATGAGCAGTTCTTC.

This sequence joins TRBV5-1 and TRBJ2-1; 9 nucleotides agree with TRBD1. V lost 3 bases, J lost 1 base, and 2 bases stayed unmatched. CDR1 and CDR2 (germline): SGHRS, YFSETQ. There are 15 residues in the CDR3. CDR3 coding DNA: TGCGCCAGCAGCTCGGGACAGGGTTCCTACAATGAGCAGTTCTTC. Protein product: CASSSGQGSYNEQFF.

The V and J genes are TRBV13 and TRBJ1-6; D possibly corresponds to TRBD1 (5 bases). This CDR3 comprises 14 residues. The V and J ends lost 0 bases and 10 bases respectively, with 10 bases between them. Germline V lookup: CDR1 PRHDT, CDR2 FYEKMQ (reference sequence). CDR3 sequence reads: CASSLGQGDSPLHF. CDR3 DNA: TGTGCCAGCAGCTTAGGGCAGGGCGACTCACCCCTCCACTTT.

Only a few counts were recorded for this clone. The J gene is TRBJ2-2, the V gene TRBV7-2, with 10 positions matching TRBD2. Per the germline V gene, CDR1 is SGHTA and CDR2 is FQGNSA. Trimming at V came to 1 base and at J to 6 bases, leaving 2 bases not matched to a gene. This CDR3 comprises 15 residues. Written as DNA, the CDR3 is TGTGCCAGCAGCTTAGTTGGGACTAGCGCCGGGGAGCTGTTTTTT. The encoded protein is CASSLVGTSAGELFF.

This clone was counted only a few times. V and J are TRBV28 and TRBJ1-5; D gene unclear. The V end was cut by 10 bases, the J end by 4 bases, with 17 bases between. The CDR3 sequence is 14 residues long. CDR1 is MDHEN, CDR2 SYDVKM, per germline. This CDR3 reads CATSRRWGNQPQHF. CDR3 nucleotide sequence: TGTGCCACCTCCCGCAGATGGGGAAATCAGCCCCAGCATTTT.

The CDR3 nucleotides are TGTGCCAGTAGTATGGGGAGAGATCATCATCAGCCCCAGCATTTT. It translates to CASSMGRDHHQPQHF. This chain uses TRBV19 with TRBJ1-5; D is uncertain. The V gene lost 3 bases and the J gene lost 5 bases, with 14 bases spanning the gap. Germline V gives CDR1 LNHDA, CDR2 SQIVND (reference sequence). This CDR3 spans 15 amino acids.

Details on this clone: This CDR3 is also generated by other DNA sequences in the sample. V gene TRBV15 combines with J gene TRBJ2-7; D ambiguous. Germline assignment: CDR1 LNHNV and CDR2 YYDKDF (reference sequence). This CDR3 is built from 14 residues. V lost 0 bases and J 0 bases, leaving 6 bases between the germline ends. This CDR3 is CATSRDRSSYEQYF. CDR3 bases: TGTGCCACCAGCAGAGATAGGTCCTCCTACGAGCAGTACTTC.

This chain joins TRBV7-2 and TRBJ1-1; D is undetermined. Germline CDR1 SGHTA, CDR2 FQGNSA. The ends were cut back, 5 bases at V and 7 bases at J, with 17 bases in the middle. The CDR3 loop spans 14 amino acids. Here the CDR3 DNA reads TGTGCCAGCAGCATCTTGTTGGGTGCTGGTGAAGCTTTCTTT. Its translation is CASSILLGAGEAFF.

There are a few counts of this clone. The chain recombines TRBV7-9 with TRBJ1-4; D ambiguous. V was pared by 4 bases and J by 8 bases, with 14 bases between. This CDR3 contains 14 residues. CDR1 is SEHNR, CDR2 FQNEAQ, per germline (reference sequence). CDR3 coding DNA: TGTGCCAGCAGCTCCGGGGTAGGGAGGGAAAAACTGTTTTTT. Encoded protein: CASSSGVGREKLFF. Using reference TRBV7-9 and TRBJ1-4 for the parts outside the CDR3, the full variable domain is DTGVSQNPRHKITKRGQNVTFRCDPISEHNRLYWYRQTLGQGPEFLTYFQNEAQLEKSRLLSDRFSAERPKGSFSTLEIQRTEQGDSAMYLCASSSGVGREKLFFGSGTQLSVL.

This clone appeared a few times. This chain connects TRBV28 to TRBJ2-7; D is unresolved. V dropped 1 base and J dropped 1 base, with 8 bases sitting between them. CDR1 and CDR2 (germline): MDHEN, SYDVKM. This CDR3 is built from 14 residues. The CDR3 DNA sequence: TGTGCCAGCAGTTTATACGGTCTTTCCTACGAGCAGTACTTC. This gives the protein CASSLYGLSYEQYF. Complete variable domain (other parts from reference TRBV28 and TRBJ2-7): DVKVTQSSRYLVKRTGEKVFLECVQDMDHENMFWYRQDPGLGLRLIYFSYDVKMKEKGDIPEGYSVSREKKERFSLILESASTNQTSMYLCASSLYGLSYEQYFGPGTRLTVT.

The rearrangement links TRBV7-9 to TRBJ1-1; 8 bases line up with TRBD1. This CDR3 is 16 amino acids long. V lost 1 base, J lost 6 bases, and 10 bases stayed unmatched. Germline V gene data show CDR1 as SEHNR and CDR2 as FQNEAQ (reference sequence). For the CDR3, the DNA is TGTGCCAGCAGCTTAGAGACAGGGGCTTTATATGCTGAAGCTTTCTTT. This translates into CASSLETGALYAEAFF.

This clone occurred a few times. This chain links TRBV18 with TRBJ2-1; 8 nucleotides match TRBD1. Germline CDR1 reads KGHSH; CDR2 reads LQKENI. V was pared by 3 bases and J by 6 bases, with 16 bases of the junction left unmatched. The CDR3 length is 18 residues. The chain's CDR3 is CASSPGTGPLSSGNEQFF. The DNA for the CDR3 is TGTGCCAGCTCACCTGGGACAGGTCCACTTTCGTCCGGCAATGAGCAGTTCTTC.

This clone was detected only a few times. The rearrangement joins TRBV5-1 to TRBJ2-2; possibly TRBD1 for D (6 bases). The germline V gene has CDR1 SGHRS and CDR2 YFSETQ. The V end lost 3 bases, the J end lost 7 bases, and 13 bases lay between the germline ends. CDR3 length: 14 residues. The DNA for the CDR3 is TGCGCCAGCAGCTACAGGGTCGTTGGCGGGGAGCTGTTTTTT. This translates into CASSYRVVGGELFF.

This rearrangement joins TRBV29-1 to TRBJ1-1; TRBD1 is a possible D gene (6 bases). Germline assignment: CDR1 SQVTM and CDR2 ANQGSEA. This CDR3 has 11 amino acids. V gave up 8 bases and J gave up 7 bases, with 14 bases separating them. DNA for the CDR3: TGCAGCACTGCGGGGGGCTTTGAAGCTTTCTTT. Its protein product is CSTAGGFEAFF. Complete variable domain (other parts from reference TRBV29-1 and TRBJ1-1): SAVISQKPSRDICQRGTSLTIQCQVDSQVTMMFWYRQQPGQSLTLIATANQGSEATYESGFVIDKFPISRPNLTFSTLTVSNMSPEDSSIYLCSTAGGFEAFFGQGTRLTVV.

The J gene is TRBJ2-1, the V gene TRBV9, with TRBD2 matching over 7 bases. The CDR3 contains 17 residues. Germline trimming cut 3 bases from V and 9 bases from J; bases unmatched to any gene: 18. Germline loops: CDR1 SGDLS, CDR2 YYNGEE. CDR3 amino acids: CASSGSGGPLDGREQFF. For the CDR3, the DNA is TGTGCCAGCAGCGGATCGGGGGGACCCCTCGACGGGCGTGAGCAGTTCTTC.

The chain has TRBV19 and TRBJ2-1, with 13 bases aligning to TRBD2. Germline CDR1 is LNHDA and CDR2 is SQIVND (reference sequence). This CDR3 contains 21 residues. V lost 4 bases, J lost 3 bases, and 18 bases stayed unmatched. The CDR3 here is CASSTVATGLAGFPDYNEQFF. The CDR3, as DNA: TGTGCCAGTAGTACCGTTGCAACGGGACTAGCGGGGTTCCCGGACTACAATGAGCAGTTCTTC.